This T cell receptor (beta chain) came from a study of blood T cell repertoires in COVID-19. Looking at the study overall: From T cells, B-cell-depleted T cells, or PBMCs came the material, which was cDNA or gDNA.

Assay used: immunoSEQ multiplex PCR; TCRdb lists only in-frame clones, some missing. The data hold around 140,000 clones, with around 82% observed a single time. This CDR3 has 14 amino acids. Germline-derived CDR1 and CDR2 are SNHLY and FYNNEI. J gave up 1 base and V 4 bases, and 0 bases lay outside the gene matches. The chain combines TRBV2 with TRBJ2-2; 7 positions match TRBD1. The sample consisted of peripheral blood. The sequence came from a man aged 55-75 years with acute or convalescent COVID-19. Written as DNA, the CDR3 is TGTGCCAGCAGTGGACAGGGGAACACCGGGGAGCTGTTTTTT. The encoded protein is CASSGQGNTGELFF.